The 7 T cell receptor beta chains presented below share a single source sample, sequenced in a study of monozygotic twins with inflammatory bowel disease. Following a re-call of the 5' RACE reads, TCRdb has one entry per CDR3 protein and lacks DNA. The table lists 150,000 to 200,000 distinct CDR3 sequences. Sequences were obtained from blood. The receptors originated from a human donor with ulcerative colitis or Crohn's disease, or a healthy co-twin of an affected twin (not recorded which).

This sequence joins TRBV6-1 and TRBJ2-5; TCRdb returns TRBD2, unconfirmable since there is no DNA. Germline values: CDR1 MNHNS, CDR2 SASEGT. This CDR3 is built from 15 residues. The CDR3 here is CASSAGTRLQETQYF.

V is TRBV24-1 and J is TRBJ1-3; there is no DNA to check the TCRdb D call of TRBD1. The CDR3 sequence is 15 residues long. The V gene's germline CDR1 is KGHDR and CDR2 SFDVKD. The chain's CDR3 is CATASGEGSGNTIYF.

This rearrangement joins TRBV19 to TRBJ2-3; TCRdb calls TRBD2, which cannot be checked without DNA. The CDR3 is 15 amino acids. The V gene's germline CDR1 is LNHDA and CDR2 SQIVND (reference sequence). CDR3 region: CASKDSGGSTDTQYF. Filled out from reference TRBV19 and TRBJ2-3, the complete variable domain reads DGGITQSPKYLFRKEGQNVTLSCEQNLNHDAMYWYRQDPGQGLRLIYYSQIVNDFQKGDIAEGYSVSREKKESFPLTVTSAQKNPTAFYLCASKDSGGSTDTQYFGPGTRLTVL.

The V gene is TRBV25-1, the J gene TRBJ2-1; TCRdb lists TRBD2, though no DNA is available to test this call. CDR1 and CDR2 from the germline V gene are MGHDK and SYGVNS. CDR3 length: 16 amino acids. The CDR3 region is CASSSTSGGPDNEQFF.

The rearrangement uses TRBV7-2 and TRBJ1-2; TCRdb's assignment of TRBD1 cannot be checked, as there is no DNA. Germline V gene data show CDR1 as SGHTA and CDR2 as FQGNSA. There are 15 residues in the CDR3. CDR3 sequence reads: CASSQSWDRAYGYTF.

V and J are TRBV4-1 and TRBJ2-5; without DNA, the TCRdb call of TRBD1 cannot be checked. Germline CDR1 is MGHRA and CDR2 is YSYEKL. CDR3 size: 14 residues. CDR3 amino acids: CASSQVRGQETQYF.

The V call is TRBV5-1, the J call TRBJ1-2; TCRdb outputs TRBD1, but without DNA this stays unchecked. This CDR3 is built from 13 residues. Germline loops: CDR1 SGHRS, CDR2 YFSETQ. Here the CDR3 reads CASSLEQGHGYTF.